This T cell receptor beta chain was identified during a study of T cell clusters in autoimmune cytopenias. Findings and caveats of the study: The T cell clusters came from computational analysis alone and lack functional validation. Physiological T cell clusters of healthy donors were apparently absent in primary autoimmune cytopenia patients. TRB repertoire shifts in secondary cytopenia and chronic lymphocytic leukemia mostly reflected lymphoma, not autoimmunity.

As concerns this clonotype: As yet, its antigen is unknown.

Multiplex touch-down PCR amplified TRB using TRB-A and TRB-B pools in one tube. After re-calling the multiplex PCR reads, TCRdb lists one entry per CDR3 protein, DNA absent. The data include 6,000 to 8,500 distinct CDR3 sequences; the top ten clones carry about 17%. TRB was amplified from 250 ng of peripheral blood genomic DNA per sample. Sequences were obtained from peripheral blood. This TCR was sampled from a human donor with an autoimmune cytopenia or autoimmune hepatitis (not recorded which).

CDR3 sequence reads: CASSRTEGDTQYF. The rearrangement joins TRBV4-3 to TRBJ2-3; TCRdb returns TRBD1, unconfirmable since there is no DNA. Looked up from germline, CDR1 is LGHNA and CDR2 is YSLEER. CDR3 length: 13 residues.